Listed below are T cell receptor beta chains from one sample, sequenced in a study of identical twins. TCRdb re-analysed the 5' RACE reads in MiXCR, keeping a single row per CDR3 protein. The sample yields about 730,000 distinct CDR3 sequences, 20% to 25% seen once. These sequences were also reported in another study, on T cells expressing NK-cell markers.

The sequencing input was PBMCs. The source of these receptors is a woman in her late teens or twenties in good health. CDR3s include the opening cysteine and the closing phenylalanine or tryptophan. Each record gives: D gene, V gene, J gene, clone size, CDR3 length, CDR3 DNA, CDR3 protein. A D gene is named only where the DNA matches it firmly. Expanded clones get a size class; other rows say once, few or many, or leave the size out.

>NA|TRBV12-3/TRBV12-4|TRBJ2-1|NA|14
TGTGCCAGCAGTCGCGGGGTGGACTACAATGAGCAGTTCTTC
CASSRGVDYNEQFF
>NA|TRBV5-6|TRBJ2-5|few|15
TGTGCCAGCAGCTTGGTTTACAGGGACGGTAAGACCCAGTACTTC
CASSLVYRDGKTQYF
>NA|TRBV11-3|TRBJ2-3|NA|12
TGTGCCAGCAGCTTCATCGCAGGGACGCAGTATTTT
CASSFIAGTQYF
>NA|TRBV7-9|TRBJ1-2|few|15
TGTGCCAGCAGCAGACCTTGGGGGTACAACTATGGCTACACCTTC
CASSRPWGYNYGYTF
>TRBD2|TRBV7-2|TRBJ2-1|NA|17
TGTGCCAGCAGCCCTACCTTAGCGGGGGCAAACTACAATGAGCAGTTCTTC
CASSPTLAGANYNEQFF
>TRBD1|TRBV5-1|TRBJ1-1|few|15
TGCGCCAGCAGCGAATGGACAGGGGCGGACACTGAAGCTTTCTTT
CASSEWTGADTEAFF
>TRBD2|TRBV27|TRBJ2-7|few|15
TGTGCCAGCAGTGGGCGACTAGCTCAGAACTACGAGCAGTACTTC
CASSGRLAQNYEQYF
>TRBD1|TRBV20-1|TRBJ1-5|NA|16
TGCAGTGCTGGCGTAAGGGTGGGCAGGGGGTCTCAGCCCCAGCATTTT
CSAGVRVGRGSQPQHF
>NA|TRBV7-9|TRBJ2-3|NA|14
TGTGCCAGCAGCTCCTATGGCGGGGCAGATACGCAGTATTTT
CASSSYGGADTQYF
>TRBD2|TRBV27|TRBJ2-1|few|15
TGTGCCAGCAGTGTCGGGACTAGCGGACACAATGAGCAGTTCTTC
CASSVGTSGHNEQFF
>NA|TRBV20-1|TRBJ2-5|NA|12
TGCAGTGGGGAAGGCCGAAAAGAGACCCAGTACTTC
CSGEGRKETQYF
>NA|TRBV30|TRBJ2-6|NA|16
TGTGCCTGGAGTCCAAGGAGTGGGCCTGGGGCCAACGTCCTGACTTTC
CAWSPRSGPGANVLTF
>NA|TRBV18|TRBJ2-1|NA|14
TGTGCCAGCTCACCGAACGGCCAAAATAGGGGTAGTTTCTTC
CASSPNGQNRGSFF
>NA|TRBV9|TRBJ2-3|few|14
TGTGCCAGCAGCCCTCGAGATTGGCCAGATACGCAGTATTTT
CASSPRDWPDTQYF
>NA|TRBV5-1|TRBJ1-5|NA|16
TGCGCCAGCAGCGAAGGGGGGGTAGTTCGGAATCAGCCCCAGCATTTT
CASSEGGVVRNQPQHF
>TRBD1|TRBV19|TRBJ2-2|NA|14
TGTGCCAGTAGTACCTCCAGGGGGTCCGGGGAGCTGTTTTTT
CASSTSRGSGELFF
>NA|TRBV7-2|TRBJ1-6|NA|15
TGTGCCAGCAGCTTAGCACAGGGTCGGCACTCACCCCTCCACTTT
CASSLAQGRHSPLHF
>TRBD2|TRBV7-6|TRBJ2-7|NA|13
TGTGCCAGCAGCTTAGGGACTAGCGGGAAGCAGTACTTC
CASSLGTSGKQYF
>NA|TRBV27|TRBJ2-1|NA|15
TGTGCCAGCAGTTTATTCCTAGCCGGGGTAGGTGAGCAGTTCTTC
CASSLFLAGVGEQFF
>NA|TRBV20-1|TRBJ1-6|NA|14
TGCAGTGCTAGTCTCGGCTCCTATAATTCACCCCTCCACTTT
CSASLGSYNSPLHF
>NA|TRBV10-2|TRBJ2-3|NA|13
TGCGCCAGCTGCTTACATGCCACAGATACGCAGTATTTT
CASCLHATDTQYF
>NA|TRBV6-5|TRBJ2-2|NA|12
TGTGCCAGCAGTTACAAGGCCGGGGAGCTGTTTTTT
CASSYKAGELFF
>TRBD2|TRBV27|TRBJ2-5|few|15
TGTGCCAGCAGTTTTCGCCCGGGACTAGGAGAGACCCAGTACTTC
CASSFRPGLGETQYF
>NA|TRBV27|TRBJ2-7|NA|16
TGTGCCAGCAGTCCCTCCCTCGACAGAAGGACCTACGAGCAGTACTTC
CASSPSLDRRTYEQYF
>TRBD2|TRBV20-1|TRBJ2-1|many|14
TGCAGTGCTAGCGGGACTAGTCGCGCCAATGAGCAGTTCTTC
CSASGTSRANEQFF
>TRBD2|TRBV6-2/TRBV6-3|TRBJ2-3|few|19
TGTGCCAGCAGTTCCACCGTCAGCGGGAACTCGGCTAGCACAGATACGCAGTATTTT
CASSSTVSGNSASTDTQYF
>TRBD1|TRBV12-3/TRBV12-4|TRBJ2-7|NA|15
TGTGCCAGCAGTCCCCCCGGGACAGGCACCCCCGAGCAGTACTTC
CASSPPGTGTPEQYF
>NA|TRBV15|TRBJ2-5|NA|12
TGTGCCACCAGCAGAGCCGGGGAGACCCAGTACTTC
CATSRAGETQYF
>NA|TRBV9|TRBJ2-1|few|12
TGTGCCAGCAGCGGCCTAGACAATGAGCAGTTCTTC
CASSGLDNEQFF
>TRBD2|TRBV29-1|TRBJ2-3|few|17
TGCAGCGTTGAAGATCCCGGGACTAGCAGGAGCACAGATACGCAGTATTTT
CSVEDPGTSRSTDTQYF
>TRBD2|TRBV10-3|TRBJ2-3|few|15
TGTGCCATCAGTGACCCGACTAGCGGCACAGATACGCAGTATTTT
CAISDPTSGTDTQYF
>NA|TRBV20-1|TRBJ2-3|few|14
TGCAGTGCTAGGGTCGGCGGGCCGGATGATACGCAGTATTTT
CSARVGGPDDTQYF
>NA|TRBV2|TRBJ1-2|once|13
TGTGCCAGCAGTGGTCGTTCTAACTATGGCTACACCTTC
CASSGRSNYGYTF
>NA|TRBV5-5|TRBJ2-1|NA|16
TGTGCCAGCAGCTTGAGGACAGACAGCTCCTACAATGAGCAGTTCTTC
CASSLRTDSSYNEQFF
>NA|TRBV7-2|TRBJ1-1|NA|14
TGTGCCAGCAGCTTAGACGCGTCGGTCACTGAAGCTTTCTTT
CASSLDASVTEAFF
>NA|TRBV12-3/TRBV12-4|TRBJ2-3|NA|11
TGTGCCTCGCTTCGGACAGATACGCAGTATTTT
CASLRTDTQYF
>NA|TRBV3-1|TRBJ1-1|few|12
TGTGCCAGCAGGTGGGGGAACACTGAAGCTTTCTTT
CASRWGNTEAFF
>NA|TRBV29-1|TRBJ2-7|few|13
TGCAGCGCCACGGCGGGGTTTCCTAACGAGCAGTACTTC
CSATAGFPNEQYF
>NA|TRBV6-5|TRBJ1-5|few|16
TGTGCCAGCAGTTCGTCCCAGGGGTATAGCAATCAGCCCCAGCATTTT
CASSSSQGYSNQPQHF
>NA|TRBV27|TRBJ2-1|NA|15
TGTGCCAGCAGTTTAAAACAGGGTTTAGGGAGTGAGCAGTTCTTC
CASSLKQGLGSEQFF
>TRBD2|TRBV11-2|TRBJ2-2|NA|16
TGTGCCAGCAGCCCCCCGACTAGCGGGAGTTGGAGGGAGCTGTTTTTT
CASSPPTSGSWRELFF
>TRBD1|TRBV12-3/TRBV12-4|TRBJ2-1|few|16
TGTGCCAGCAGTTTAACACCGGGACAGGGCTACAATGAGCAGTTCTTC
CASSLTPGQGYNEQFF
>NA|TRBV10-3|TRBJ2-3|many|16
TGTGCCATCAGTGAGCCGGACTTTGACAGCGCAGATACGCAGTATTTT
CAISEPDFDSADTQYF
>NA|TRBV27|TRBJ2-2|few|15
TGTGCCAGCAGCGTCGGACAGATAAACACCGGGGAGCTGTTTTTT
CASSVGQINTGELFF
>NA|TRBV5-1|TRBJ2-3|NA|15
TGCGCCAGCAGCTTGGAGAGGAGAACCACAGATACGCAGTATTTT
CASSLERRTTDTQYF
>NA|TRBV6-5|TRBJ2-2|NA|16
TGTGCCAGCAGTTACCACTCCGGCAGGGGAACCGGGGAGCTGTTTTTT
CASSYHSGRGTGELFF
>NA|TRBV7-6|TRBJ1-2|NA|11
TGTGCCAGCCCAGGGCCGGGTATGGATTCCTTC
CASPGPGMDSF
>NA|TRBV5-1|TRBJ2-7|few|16
TGCGCCAGCAGCTGGGCATCCGGGGCCGCTTCCTACGAGCAGTACTTC
CASSWASGAASYEQYF
>NA|TRBV29-1|TRBJ1-1|NA|13
TGCAGCGTTGGGGTCCCGGATAGAACTGAAGCTTTCTTT
CSVGVPDRTEAFF
>NA|TRBV20-1|TRBJ2-1|few|14
TGCAGTGCTGGTAGGGGGGACTCCTACAATGAGCAGTTCTTC
CSAGRGDSYNEQFF
>TRBD2|TRBV9|TRBJ2-3|few|20
TGTGCCAGCAGCGTAGCCGACTCGGGACTAGCGGGAGTGTTAGGAGATACGCAGTATTTT
CASSVADSGLAGVLGDTQYF
>NA|TRBV12-3/TRBV12-4|TRBJ2-7|few|14
TGTGCCAGCAGTTTTTTGTTAGGGAGTGTGGAGCAGTACTTC
CASSFLLGSVEQYF
>TRBD1|TRBV2|TRBJ2-7|many|15
TGTGCCAGCAGTCCTGACAGGGGTAGCTCCTACGAGCAGTACTTC
CASSPDRGSSYEQYF
>NA|TRBV6-5|TRBJ1-1|NA|15
TGTGCCAGCAGTTACTCGGGGATGGTGAACACTGAAGCTTTCTTT
CASSYSGMVNTEAFF
>TRBD2|TRBV12-3/TRBV12-4|TRBJ2-1|few|16
TGTGCCAGCAGTGGGAGGGGCCGTAGCTCCTACAATGAGCAGTTCTTC
CASSGRGRSSYNEQFF
>NA|TRBV2|TRBJ2-1|NA|15
TGTGCCACCCAGACGTTTCAGGGGTGGGGCAATGAGCAGTTCTTC
CATQTFQGWGNEQFF
>TRBD1|TRBV11-3|TRBJ1-4|NA|16
TGTGCCAGCAGCTGGGGACAGGGGAAGGCTAATGAAAAACTGTTTTTT
CASSWGQGKANEKLFF